The 27 T cell receptor beta chains below were found in one sample sequenced in a study of tumor-infiltrating lymphocytes in oesophageal squamous cell carcinoma. One entry per CDR3 protein, called by TCRdb with MiXCR from the PCR reads. The sample lists over 10,000 distinct CDR3 sequences, more than 50% seen once, with over 25% in the top ten. Sequenced input: esophageal tumor tissue. The receptors originated from a female donor with esophageal squamous cell carcinoma.

This clonotype appeared once. The chain is built from TRBV12-3 or TRBV12-4 and TRBJ1-5, with 9 positions matching TRBD1. The junction had 5 bases not matched to a gene; V was cut back by 2 bases and J by 3 bases. The length of the CDR3 is 16 residues. In DNA form, the CDR3 reads TGTGCCAGCAGTTTATGGGGACAGGGACTCAATCAGCCCCAGCATTTT. Its translation is CASSLWGQGLNQPQHF.

The chain joins TRBV11-2 to TRBJ2-2; D is unclear. The germline CDR1 and CDR2 sequences are SGHAT and FQNNGV. The CDR3 sequence is 14 residues long. V lost 1 base to trimming and J lost 3 bases, with 6 bases between them. The CDR3 reads CASSLGHHTGELFF. The CDR3 DNA follows: TGTGCCAGCAGCTTAGGGCACCACACCGGGGAGCTGTTTTTT.

As concerns this clonotype: Without the conserved terminal phenylalanine or tryptophan, this CDR3 likely stems from a read error. Because the CDR3's place on the DNA is in doubt, the DNA is left out and the CDR3 is given as listed by TCRdb. CDR3 sequence reads: CASSDWTGLISPSILVM. The chain is built from TRBV6-1 and TRBJ1-1; the table names TRBD1, a call not compared with the DNA. The CDR3 is 17 amino acids long, termini counted. Germline V gene lookup returns CDR1 MNHNS and CDR2 SASEGT.

This clonotype was observed a single time. The chain employs TRBV28 and TRBJ2-7; D gene unclear. V was pared by 6 bases and J by 7 bases, with 16 bases between. This CDR3 spans 13 amino acids. Germline-derived CDR1 and CDR2 are MDHEN and SYDVKM. For the CDR3, the DNA is TGTGCCAGCAGGTTACAACCCGACAATGAGCAGTACTTC. Encoded protein: CASRLQPDNEQYF.

On this clonotype: One end of the junction does not line up with germline, which may come from a read error. J is TRBJ2-5 and V is TRBV7-2, with a possible D match to TRBD1 (6 bases). Germline loops: CDR1 SGHTA, CDR2 FQGNSA. This CDR3 is built from 12 residues. CDR3 amino acids: CASSSAGARVDF. The CDR3 DNA reads TGTGCCAGCAGTTCGGCAGGGGCCCGCGTGGACTTC. Drawing the rest from reference TRBV7-2 and TRBJ2-5, the complete variable domain is GAGVSQSPSNKVTEKGKDVELRCDPISGHTALYWYRQSLGQGLEFLIYFQGNSAPDKSGLPSDRFSAERTGGSVSTLTIQRTQQEDSAVYLCASSSAGARVDFGPGTRLLVL.

Ten or more counts support this clonotype. The rearrangement joins TRBV5-6 to TRBJ1-3; the D gene is possibly TRBD1 (6 bases). There are 16 residues in the CDR3. In germline, CDR1 is SGHDT, CDR2 YYEEEE. V gave up 3 bases and J gave up 4 bases, with 17 bases separating them. CDR3 DNA: TGTGCCAGCAGCTCTTTTAGGGGGGCGCACGGAAACACCATATATTTT. The encoded protein is CASSSFRGAHGNTIYF.

The genes are TRBV6-1 and TRBJ2-1, with 10 bases identical to TRBD2. Near its end, the DNA agrees better with TRBJ2-5, so the J call may be wrong. The CDR3 has 15 amino acids. Per the germline V gene, CDR1 is MNHNS and CDR2 is SASEGT. The CDR3 sequence: CASSRASGSGETQYF. The CDR3 DNA sequence: TGTGCCAGCAGCCGAGCTAGCGGGAGTGGGGAGACCCAGTACTTC.

About this clonotype itself: It is likely a read error, because the conserved phenylalanine at the end of the CDR3 is missing. Because the CDR3's place on the DNA is in doubt, the DNA is left out and the CDR3 is given as listed by TCRdb. The chain combines TRBV6-1 with TRBJ2-7; TRBD2 is the table's D call and was not checked against the DNA. CDR1 is MNHNS and CDR2 is SASEGT in the germline V gene. The CDR3 region is 15 residues in length, termini included. CDR3 sequence: CASKQGGAYGYTFGS.

The CDR3 sequence is CASGLVPGHGDTQYF. CDR3 bases: TGTGCTAGTGGTTTGGTTCCGGGACATGGCGATACGCAGTATTTT. The V and J genes are TRBV12-5 and TRBJ2-3, with TRBD1 as a possible D gene (6 bases). Germline V gene sequence: CDR1 LGHNT, CDR2 FRNRAP. This CDR3 has 15 residues. V dropped 0 bases and J dropped 6 bases, with 13 bases sitting between them.

The chain uses TRBV27 and TRBJ2-4; D unresolved. Matching the DNA end better, TRBJ2-7 makes the J call doubtful. The germline V gene encodes CDR1 MNHEY and CDR2 SMNVEV (reference sequence). The CDR3 sequence is 14 residues long. CDR3 sequence (DNA): TGTGCCAGCAGTAGTGGGTCGGCCGCCTACGAGCAGTACTTC. As protein: CASSSGSAAYEQYF.

The CDR3 here is CASRNGNTEAFF. As DNA, the CDR3 is TGCGCCAGCCGAAACGGGAACACTGAAGCTTTCTTT. V is TRBV10-2 and J is TRBJ1-1; D is unresolved. V lost 8 bases and J 1 base, leaving 8 bases between the germline ends. The CDR3 is 12 residues long. The germline V gene has CDR1 WSHSY and CDR2 SAAADI.

In this sample, this clonotype is medium-sized. The J gene is TRBJ1-2, the V gene TRBV6-1; tentative D call: TRBD1 (5 bases). Trimming pared 7 bases from V and 4 bases from J, leaving 13 bases between. The germline V gene has CDR1 MNHNS and CDR2 SASEGT. CDR3 length equals 13 residues. Here the CDR3 reads CASKQGGAYGYTF. The CDR3 bases are TGTGCCAGCAAGCAGGGTGGGGCCTATGGCTACACCTTC.

The chain recombines TRBV9 with TRBJ2-1, with 7 bases that match TRBD2. The CDR3 consists of 13 residues. Per the germline V gene, CDR1 is SGDLS and CDR2 is YYNGEE. V lost 0 bases, J lost 8 bases, and 2 bases stayed unmatched. CDR3 coding DNA: TGTGCCAGCAGCGTAGGACTAGCCTATGAGCAGTTCTTC. It translates to CASSVGLAYEQFF.

V and J are TRBV6-8 and TRBJ2-7, with 7 nucleotides matching TRBD2. The closer fit of TRBJ2-5 to the DNA end suggests the J call may be wrong. CDR1 is MNHGY and CDR2 is SAAAGT in the germline V gene. The CDR3 runs 15 residues. CDR3 in amino acids: CASSYPGGPQETQYF. CDR3 DNA: TGTGCCAGCAGTTACCCGGGAGGCCCCCAAGAGACCCAGTACTTC.

There are many counts of this clonotype. The CDR3 spells CASSFRGGRGNADTQYF. The CDR3 nucleotides are TGTGCCAGCAGCTTCCGTGGCGGGAGGGGGAACGCAGATACGCAGTATTTT. The genes are TRBV11-2 and TRBJ2-3; 9 nucleotides line up with TRBD2. The CDR3 has 17 residues. J lost 4 bases, V lost 3 bases, and 11 bases had no gene match. Germline-derived CDR1 and CDR2 are SGHAT and FQNNGV.

This clonotype was recorded many times. The gene calls are TRBV4-1 and TRBJ2-1, with D possibly TRBD2 on 6 matching bases. Near its end, the DNA agrees better with TRBJ2-7, so the J call may be wrong. CDR3 length: 21 residues. CDR1 MGHRA and CDR2 YSYEKL come from the germline V gene. The CDR3 DNA sequence: TGCGCCAGCAGCCAAGATGAATCGGTGTTTTCGTTGGGGGACTTTTTCTACGAGCAGTACTTC. Residues: CASSQDESVFSLGDFFYEQYF.

This clonotype was seen a handful of times. The gene calls are TRBV7-2 and TRBJ2-2; 7 nucleotides align to TRBD2. The CDR3 runs 16 residues. Germline CDR1 and CDR2: SGHTA and FQGNSA. Losses at the gene ends were 5 bases for V and 1 base for J; bases not matched to a gene: 7. In DNA, the CDR3 is TGTGCCAGCAGCCACCGAGGGAGGGGGAACACCGGGGAGCTGTTTTTT. The encoded protein is CASSHRGRGNTGELFF.

This clonotype was found once. V gene TRBV6-8 combines with J gene TRBJ2-5, with 7 bases matching TRBD2. CDR1 is MNHGY, CDR2 SAAAGT, per germline. The CDR3 is 14 amino acids. The J segment lost 3 bases and the V segment lost 8 bases, leaving 9 bases of the junction unmatched. The CDR3 loop is CASREVGNKETQYF. CDR3 DNA sequence: TGTGCCAGCCGGGAGGTGGGGAACAAAGAGACCCAGTACTTC.

As to this clonotype: A read error is likely, as this CDR3 ends without the conserved phenylalanine or tryptophan. No DNA is shown, since the ends of the CDR3 on it are uncertain; the CDR3 is the one TCRdb lists. This chain joins TRBV6-2 or TRBV6-3 and TRBJ2-6; TRBD1 is the table's D call and was not checked against the DNA. CDR1 is MNHEY, CDR2 SVGEGT, per germline. The CDR3 adds up to 16 amino acids, both ends counted. This CDR3 is CASVPGTGLNEQYFGA.

The chain has TRBV12-3 or TRBV12-4 and TRBJ2-3, with TRBD2 identical over 11 bases. After removal of 3 bases from V and 0 bases from J, the junction contained 2 bases not matched to a gene. CDR3 length equals 16 residues. The CDR3 loop reads CASSLRLAGSTDTQYF. For the CDR3, the DNA is TGTGCCAGCAGTTTGAGACTAGCGGGGAGCACAGATACGCAGTATTTT.

Many counts were recorded for this clonotype. One end of the junction fails to match germline, which may point to a read error. The chain recombines TRBV5-4 with TRBJ2-7; TRBD2 aligns across 8 bases. This CDR3 is built from 13 residues. Per the germline V gene, CDR1 is SGHNT and CDR2 is YYREEE (reference sequence). The CDR3 nucleotides are TGTGCCAGCAGCTTGGGGGCTAGCGGGCCAACCGACTTC. Its protein product is CASSLGASGPTDF.

This clonotype was detected a few times. The genes are TRBV7-2 and TRBJ2-3; a possible D gene is TRBD1 (6 bases). Trimming removed 2 bases at V and 3 bases at J, with 15 bases between. Germline assignment: CDR1 SGHTA and CDR2 FQGNSA. The CDR3 contains 16 residues. CDR3 DNA sequence: TGTGCCAGCAGCTTACTCCCAGGGGTCGGTACAGATACGCAGTATTTT. Protein product: CASSLLPGVGTDTQYF.

In this sample, this clonotype turned up once. The rearrangement uses TRBV7-2 and TRBJ1-5; 7 nucleotides match TRBD1. The V gene's germline CDR1 is SGHTA and CDR2 FQGNSA. The junction had 10 bases not matched to a gene; V was cut back by 5 bases and J by 3 bases. The CDR3 spans 16 residues. The CDR3 DNA reads as TGTGCCAGCAGCCCTAACCAGGGGGGTAACAATCAGCCCCAGCATTTT. Protein: CASSPNQGGNNQPQHF.

The V gene is TRBV12-3 or TRBV12-4, the J gene TRBJ2-3, with no clear D. The CDR3 sequence is 11 residues long. V was clipped by 9 bases and J by 6 bases, with 10 bases between them. The CDR3 DNA reads TGTGCCAGTACGGTGGTGGATACGCAGTATTTT. Protein: CASTVVDTQYF.

CDR3 amino acids: CASSTQTGGTEAFF. The DNA for the CDR3 is TGTGCCAGCAGTACCCAAACAGGGGGGACTGAAGCTTTCTTT. The genes are TRBV12-3 or TRBV12-4 and TRBJ1-1; TRBD1 agrees at 8 bases. V gave up 5 bases and J gave up 5 bases; unmatched junction bases: 7. This CDR3 is 14 amino acids long.

This clonotype showed up just once. It is likely a read error, because the conserved phenylalanine at the end of the CDR3 is missing. No DNA is shown, since the ends of the CDR3 on it are uncertain; the CDR3 is the one TCRdb lists. J is TRBJ2-6 and V is TRBV7-2; TRBD2, as called in the table, went unchecked against the DNA. Inclusive of both ends, the CDR3 amounts to 18 amino acids. Germline V lookup: CDR1 SGHTA, CDR2 FQGNSA. The CDR3 loop is CASSLGRTSGYNEQFFGA.

This chain connects TRBV28 to TRBJ2-4; TRBD2 matches 7 bases. Germline trimming cut 3 bases from V and 13 bases from J; bases unmatched to any gene: 15. Germline V gene sequence: CDR1 MDHEN, CDR2 SYDVKM. The CDR3 runs to 15 residues. Here the CDR3 reads CASSLGGSTYNEQYF. The CDR3 coding sequence is TGTGCCAGCAGTTTGGGGGGGAGTACTTACAATGAGCAGTACTTC. Together with reference TRBV28 and TRBJ2-4, the CDR3 gives the full variable domain: DVKVTQSSRYLVKRTGEKVFLECVQDMDHENMFWYRQDPGLGLRLIYFSYDVKMKEKGDIPEGYSVSREKKERFSLILESASTNQTSMYLCASSLGGSTYNEQYFGAGTRLSVL.